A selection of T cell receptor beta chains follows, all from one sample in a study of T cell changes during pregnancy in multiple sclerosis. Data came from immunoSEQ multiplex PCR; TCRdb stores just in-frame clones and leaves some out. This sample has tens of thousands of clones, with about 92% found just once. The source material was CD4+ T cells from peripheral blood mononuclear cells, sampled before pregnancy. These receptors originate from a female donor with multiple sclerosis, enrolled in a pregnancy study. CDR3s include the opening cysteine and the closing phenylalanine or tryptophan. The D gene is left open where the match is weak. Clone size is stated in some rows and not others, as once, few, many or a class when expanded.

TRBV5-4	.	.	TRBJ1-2	CASSLTGVNYGYTF	TGTGCCAGCAGCTTAACAGGCGTCAACTATGGCTACACCTTC
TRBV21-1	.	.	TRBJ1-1	CASSGPGQTNTEAFF	TGTGCCAGCAGCGGACCGGGACAGACGAACACTGAAGCTTTCTTT
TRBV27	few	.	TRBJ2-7	CASSSGRAYEQYF	TGTGCCAGCAGTTCGGGAAGGGCCTACGAGCAGTACTTC
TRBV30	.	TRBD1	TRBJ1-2	CAWRGQGTNYGYTF	TGTGCCTGGAGGGGACAGGGGACTAACTATGGCTACACCTTC
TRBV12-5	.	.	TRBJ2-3	CASGLSSANTDTQYF	TGTGCTAGTGGTTTGAGCTCCGCTAACACAGATACGCAGTATTTT
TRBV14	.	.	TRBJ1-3	CASSPGLGNTIYF	TGTGCCAGCAGCCCAGGACTAGGAAACACCATATATTTT
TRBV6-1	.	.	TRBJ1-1	CASSARGRTTEAFF	TGTGCCAGCAGCGCCAGGGGCCGTACCACTGAAGCTTTCTTT
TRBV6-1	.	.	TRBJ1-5	CASSLLGRTNQPQHF	TGTGCCAGCAGTCTTTTAGGCCGGACTAATCAGCCCCAGCATTTT
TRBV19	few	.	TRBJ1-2	CASNGQRTNYGYTF	TGTGCCAGTAACGGACAGCGGACTAACTATGGCTACACCTTC
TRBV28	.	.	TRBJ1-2	CASSLLAYGYTF	TGTGCCAGCAGTTTATTAGCCTATGGCTACACCTTC
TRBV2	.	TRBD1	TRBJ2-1	CASRDRVIYNEQFF	TGTGCCAGCAGGGACAGGGTGATATACAATGAGCAGTTCTTC
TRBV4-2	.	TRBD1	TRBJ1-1	CASSQPGQGNTEAFF	TGTGCCAGCAGCCAGCCGGGACAGGGGAACACTGAAGCTTTCTTT
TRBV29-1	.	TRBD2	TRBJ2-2	CSVGAGVGTGELFF	TGCAGCGTGGGAGCGGGAGTAGGCACCGGGGAGCTGTTTTTT
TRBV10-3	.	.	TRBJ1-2	CAISEGMMRGSLNYGYTF	TGTGCCATCAGTGAGGGTATGATGCGGGGGTCCCTTAACTATGGCTACACCTTC
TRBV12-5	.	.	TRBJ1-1	CASGLGGLSEAFF	TGTGCTAGTGGTTTGGGGGGACTTTCTGAAGCTTTCTTT
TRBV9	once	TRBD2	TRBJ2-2	CASSLRGASGITGELFF	TGTGCCAGCAGCCTCCGGGGTGCTAGCGGGATAACCGGGGAGCTGTTTTTT
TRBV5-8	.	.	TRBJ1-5	CASSLPTGVPGFSQPQHF	TGTGCCAGCAGCTTGCCTACAGGTGTTCCCGGTTTCTCTCAGCCCCAGCATTTT
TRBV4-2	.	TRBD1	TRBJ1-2	CASSHPPGTGGYGYTF	TGTGCCAGCAGCCATCCGCCCGGGACAGGGGGCTATGGCTACACCTTC
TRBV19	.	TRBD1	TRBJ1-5	CASRPRTGGNQPQHF	TGTGCCAGTAGACCACGGACAGGGGGGAATCAGCCCCAGCATTTT
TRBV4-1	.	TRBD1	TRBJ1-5	CASSQPTGRNQPQHF	TGCGCCAGCAGCCAGCCGACAGGGCGCAATCAGCCCCAGCATTTT
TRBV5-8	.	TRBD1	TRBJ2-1	CASSLKWTGIYNEQFF	TGTGCCAGCAGCTTGAAGTGGACAGGAATCTACAATGAGCAGTTCTTC
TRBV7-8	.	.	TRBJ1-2	CASSLAITGGNNYGYTF	TGTGCCAGCAGCTTAGCCATCACGGGGGGAAATAACTATGGCTACACCTTC
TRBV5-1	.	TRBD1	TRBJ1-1	CASSFMGQRGQAEAFF	TGCGCCAGCAGCTTTATGGGACAGAGGGGTCAAGCTGAAGCTTTCTTT
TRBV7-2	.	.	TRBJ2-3	CASSLDYTDTQYF	TGTGCCAGCAGCTTGGACTACACAGATACGCAGTATTTT
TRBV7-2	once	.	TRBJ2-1	CASSRETTIATYNEQFF	TGTGCCAGCAGCCGCGAGACCACGATAGCGACCTACAATGAGCAGTTCTTC